The sequence of this T cell receptor (beta chain) was determined in a study of patients and donors after allogeneic stem cell transplantation. Germline V lookup: CDR1 SGDLS, CDR2 YYNGEE. The V end was cut by 3 bases, the J end by 4 bases, with 7 bases between. There are 12 residues in the CDR3. From the RT-PCR reads, TCRdb called clonotypes with MiXCR, one entry per CDR3 protein. The sample yields approximately 150,000 distinct CDR3 sequences, 30% to 45% seen once. The source of this sequence is a human donor who was either an allogeneic HSCT recipient or a stem cell or donor lymphocyte infusion donor (not recorded which). It is not recorded whose cells these are; they may come from a transplant donor. The gene calls are TRBV9 and TRBJ2-5; no firm D call. The sample comprised blood, either unsorted or a sorted T cell fraction (not recorded which). The CDR3 DNA sequence: TGTGCCAGCAGCGCTTCGGGAGAGACCCAGTACTTC. Amino acids: CASSASGETQYF.